The 27 T cell receptor beta chains below were found in one sample sequenced in a study of human T cells and chemical hapten exposure. Blood, whole and unfractionated, served as the source for total RNA extraction. Each CDR3 protein is one row after TCRdb ran MiXCR on the 5' RACE reads. The data contain some 150,000 distinct CDR3 sequences, around 4% of them singletons. These receptors were collected from a female donor in good health.

A few counts support this clonotype. The chain carries TRBV19 and TRBJ1-5; possible D gene TRBD1, 6 bases. CDR3 length: 13 amino acids. V dropped 4 bases and J dropped 5 bases, with 9 bases sitting between them. Germline CDR1 and CDR2: LNHDA and SQIVND (reference sequence). DNA for the CDR3: TGTGCCAGTAGTAGGGGGCGGGATCAGCCCCAGCATTTT. The encoded protein is CASSRGRDQPQHF. The whole variable domain, remainder taken from reference TRBV19 and TRBJ1-5, is DGGITQSPKYLFRKEGQNVTLSCEQNLNHDAMYWYRQDPGQGLRLIYYSQIVNDFQKGDIAEGYSVSREKKESFPLTVTSAQKNPTAFYLCASSRGRDQPQHFGDGTRLSIL.

This clonotype was found many times. This chain links TRBV20-1 with TRBJ1-5; TRBD1 matches 9 bases. The CDR3 spans 15 residues. Per germline, CDR1 DFQATT and CDR2 SNEGSKA (reference sequence). Trimming took 2 bases from V and 7 from J; bases not matched to a gene: 9. The CDR3 DNA is TGCAGTGCTAGACGTTGGACAGGGGAGGAACAGCCCCAGCATTTT. Residues: CSARRWTGEEQPQHF.

This clonotype was observed at least ten times. This chain joins TRBV7-9 and TRBJ1-2, with unresolved D. Trimming shortened V by 2 bases and J by 3 bases, and 10 bases separated the two germline ends. This CDR3 is 14 amino acids long. Germline CDR1 and CDR2: SEHNR and FQNEAQ (reference sequence). The CDR3 coding sequence is TGTGCCAGCAGCTTAAGGACCGACTACTATGGCTACACCTTC. This encodes CASSLRTDYYGYTF.

This clonotype occurred a few times. The chain recombines TRBV28 with TRBJ1-2, with D uncertain. The germline CDR1 and CDR2 sequences are MDHEN and SYDVKM. CDR3 length equals 15 residues. With 5 bases removed from V and 2 bases from J, the gap between germline ends came to 15 bases. CDR3: CASSPPRQRNYGYTF. Written as DNA, the CDR3 is TGTGCCAGCAGTCCACCTAGGCAGCGGAACTATGGCTACACCTTC.

This clonotype was detected ten times or more. The rearrangement links TRBV25-1 to TRBJ2-5; TRBD2 agrees at 13 bases. There are 17 residues in the CDR3. Germline-derived CDR1 and CDR2 are MGHDK and SYGVNS. J gave up 1 base and V 3 bases, and 5 bases lay outside the gene matches. The CDR3 sequence: CASSDWRTSGGQETQYF. The CDR3 DNA is TGTGCCAGCAGTGATTGGCGGACTAGCGGGGGCCAAGAGACCCAGTACTTC.

This clonotype has a count of ten or more. The CDR3 region has the DNA TGTGCCAGCAGCAATGTCCTAGCGGCCACCTACGAGCAGTACTTC. Translation: CASSNVLAATYEQYF. The chain is built from TRBV12-3 or TRBV12-4 and TRBJ2-7, with TRBD2 matching 7 bases. V was pared by 6 bases and J by 2 bases, with 10 bases of the junction left unmatched. The CDR3 totals 15 residues.

This clonotype was counted many times. This rearrangement joins TRBV7-2 to TRBJ2-7; a weak D match, TRBD1 (5 bases). Trimming shortened V by 1 base and J by 0 bases, and 10 bases separated the two germline ends. The CDR3 loop spans 15 amino acids. Germline lookup yields CDR1 SGHTA and CDR2 FQGNSA. CDR3 region: CASSLGVTGSYEQYF. DNA for the CDR3: TGTGCCAGCAGCTTAGGTGTCACAGGCTCCTACGAGCAGTACTTC.

This clonotype was counted a few times. Here the CDR3 reads CASSSGQAYWNTEAFF. The CDR3 nucleotides read TGTGCCAGCAGCTCGGGACAGGCCTACTGGAACACTGAAGCTTTCTTT. J is TRBJ1-1 and V is TRBV9, with TRBD1 identical over 8 bases. Germline-derived CDR1 and CDR2 are SGDLS and YYNGEE. This CDR3 has 16 residues. The trim removed 4 bases at V and 1 base at J, leaving 9 bases unmatched.

Comments on this clonotype: The missing conserved phenylalanine or tryptophan at the end of this CDR3 makes a read error likely. The DNA is omitted, as the CDR3 cannot be located on it reliably, and the CDR3 follows TCRdb's listing. The rearrangement links TRBV6-2 or TRBV6-3 to TRBJ1-5; no DNA check was done on the table's D call, TRBD1. Germline V gene data show CDR1 as MNHEY and CDR2 as SVGEGT. The CDR3 spans 15 residues, counting both ends. The CDR3 here is CASSYPGQETQPQKV.

Ten or more counts support this clonotype. The CDR3 DNA sequence: TGTGCCAGCAGTCTGGACGTAAAGACCCAGTACTTC. It specifies CASSLDVKTQYF. The J gene is TRBJ2-5, the V gene TRBV12-3 or TRBV12-4; D gene unclear. The V end lost 5 bases, the J end lost 6 bases, and 10 bases lay between the germline ends. The CDR3 length is 12 residues.

At least ten counts were recorded for this clonotype. The chain uses TRBV5-4 and TRBJ1-2, with TRBD1 identical over 11 bases. V lost 4 bases to trimming and J lost 5 bases; unmatched junction nucleotides: 7. The germline V gene encodes CDR1 SGHNT and CDR2 YYREEE (reference sequence). CDR3 length equals 15 residues. DNA for the CDR3: TGTGCCAGCAGCGCGGACAGGGGGCTGTCTTATGGCTACACCTTC. Translating it yields CASSADRGLSYGYTF. Looking up the rest from reference TRBV5-4 and TRBJ1-2 gives the full variable domain: ETGVTQSPTHLIKTRGQQVTLRCSSQSGHNTVSWYQQALGQGPQFIFQYYREEENGRGNFPPRFSGLQFPNYSSELNVNALELDDSALYLCASSADRGLSYGYTFGSGTRLTVV.

The table lists this clonotype with many counts. The rearrangement joins TRBV6-5 to TRBJ2-1; TRBD2 might be the D (6 bases). Trimming removed 6 bases from V and 3 bases from J, with 15 bases in between. Looked up from germline, CDR1 is MNHEY and CDR2 is SVGAGI. The CDR3 covers 15 residues. This chain's CDR3 is CASSQVARDYNEQFF. Here the CDR3 DNA reads TGTGCCAGCAGCCAGGTCGCGCGGGACTACAATGAGCAGTTCTTC.

This clonotype was found many times. The V call is TRBV18, the J call TRBJ1-1; D unresolved. Between the trimmed V and J ends, which lost 0 bases and 1 base, there was a span of 9 bases. The CDR3 sequence is 15 residues long. Germline V gives CDR1 KGHSH, CDR2 LQKENI. The CDR3 DNA reads TGTGCCAGCTCACCACCCCGGACTGCGAACACTGAAGCTTTCTTT. Its translation: CASSPPRTANTEAFF.

The sample holds a few counts of this clonotype. The chain recombines TRBV6-2 or TRBV6-3 with TRBJ1-2, with D perhaps matching TRBD1 (6 bases). The CDR3 contains 12 residues. Germline V lookup: CDR1 MNHEY, CDR2 SVGEGT. The V gene lost 9 bases and the J gene lost 5 bases, with 13 bases spanning the gap. In nucleotides, the CDR3 is TGTGCCAGTTCCGGACAGTCATATGGCTACACCTTC. It yields the protein CASSGQSYGYTF.

This clonotype was recorded a few times. Possible read error: a much larger clone is one base away. This sequence joins TRBV7-2 and TRBJ1-2; weak D call: TRBD1 (5 bases). The CDR3 consists of 14 residues. Germline CDR1 is SGHTA and CDR2 is FQGNSA. The CDR3 loop reads CASSFTGGDYGDTF. In nucleotides, the CDR3 is TGTGCCAGCAGCTTTACAGGAGGGGACTATGGCGACACCTTC. Filled out from reference TRBV7-2 and TRBJ1-2, the complete variable domain reads GAGVSQSPSNKVTEKGKDVELRCDPISGHTALYWYRQSLGQGLEFLIYFQGNSAPDKSGLPSDRFSAERTGGSVSTLTIQRTQQEDSAVYLCASSFTGGDYGDTFGSGTRLTVV.

This clonotype occurred a few times. The rearrangement links TRBV7-2 to TRBJ2-2; D is uncertain. From germline, CDR1 is SGHTA and CDR2 FQGNSA. Trimming cost V 3 bases and J 6 bases, with 11 bases left between them. The CDR3 loop spans 14 amino acids. This CDR3 is CASSFSRAAGELFF. The CDR3 region has the DNA TGTGCCAGCAGCTTTTCTCGCGCGGCCGGGGAGCTGTTTTTT.

The table lists this clonotype with many counts. The gene calls are TRBV12-3 or TRBV12-4 and TRBJ2-3; 8 bases match TRBD2. The CDR3 sequence is 14 residues long. V dropped 5 bases and J dropped 8; count of bases not matched to a gene: 9. CDR3 coding DNA: TGTGCCAGCAGTCCGGGACTAGGGGGAGGTACGCAGTATTTT. The encoded protein is CASSPGLGGGTQYF.

This clonotype was recorded at least ten times. V gene TRBV5-6 combines with J gene TRBJ1-1; D not certain. From germline, CDR1 is SGHDT and CDR2 YYEEEE. V lost 4 bases, J lost 3 bases, and 13 bases lay in between. This CDR3 is built from 14 residues. The CDR3 loop reads CASSHWTRDTEAFF. CDR3 bases: TGTGCCAGCAGCCACTGGACCCGCGACACTGAAGCTTTCTTT. The full variable domain, in which reference TRBV5-6 and TRBJ1-1 provide the parts outside the CDR3, is DAGVTQSPTHLIKTRGQQVTLRCSPKSGHDTVSWYQQALGQGPQFIFQYYEEEERQRGNFPDRFSGHQFPNYSSELNVNALLLGDSALYLCASSHWTRDTEAFFGQGTRLTVV.

This clonotype was detected ten times or more. The CDR3 carries no conserved terminal phenylalanine or tryptophan, so it likely arises from a read error. No DNA is shown, since the ends of the CDR3 on it are uncertain; the CDR3 is the one TCRdb lists. This chain connects TRBV6-2 or TRBV6-3 to TRBJ2-3; no check of the table's D call, TRBD2, against the DNA was made. The CDR3 has 13 residues if both end residues are counted. CDR1 and CDR2 (germline): MNHEY, SVGEGT. The CDR3 region is CASSYSLGTRRFA.

This clonotype occurred many times. The V gene is TRBV4-3, the J gene TRBJ1-3; weak D call: TRBD1 (5 bases). V lost 3 bases and J lost 7, with 10 bases in between. Germline V gene data show CDR1 as LGHNA and CDR2 as YSLEER. This CDR3 comprises 13 residues. The CDR3 bases are TGCGCCAGCAGCCAGATCAAGGGGAACACCATATATTTT. Translated, it gives CASSQIKGNTIYF.

This clonotype has at least ten counts. This sequence joins TRBV20-1 and TRBJ2-7, with D uncertain. The ends were cut back, 3 bases at V and 2 bases at J, with 14 bases in the middle. CDR1 and CDR2 from the germline V gene are DFQATT and SNEGSKA (reference sequence). The CDR3 contains 14 residues. The CDR3 DNA reads TGCAGTGCTAGGGAATCGGGCAGACCCTACGAGCAGTACTTC. It is translated as CSARESGRPYEQYF.

This clonotype was seen repeatedly, ten times or more. The chain combines TRBV20-1 with TRBJ1-3, with D unclear. This CDR3 contains 14 residues. Germline V gene sequence: CDR1 DFQATT, CDR2 SNEGSKA (reference sequence). Trimming shortened V by 4 bases and J by 0 bases, and 10 bases separated the two germline ends. The CDR3 bases are TGCAGTGCTACGGTCCGGGGCTCTGGAAACACCATATATTTT. It codes for CSATVRGSGNTIYF.

This clonotype was seen at least ten times. The gene calls are TRBV29-1 and TRBJ1-1; 9 bases match TRBD1. Germline V gene lookup returns CDR1 SQVTM and CDR2 ANQGSEA. Trimming at V came to 7 bases and at J to 5 bases, leaving 5 bases not matched to a gene. This CDR3 region has 12 residues. The DNA for the CDR3 is TGCAGCGCCGGGACAGGGAGAACTGAAGCTTTCTTT. It encodes CSAGTGRTEAFF.

Details on this clonotype: At one end, the junction sequence differs from germline, possibly due to a read error. The rearrangement uses TRBV12-3 or TRBV12-4 and TRBJ2-3; 10 nucleotides match TRBD2. The CDR3 covers 14 residues. In DNA form, the CDR3 reads TGTGCCAGCAGTCTAGCGGGGGCCCCAGATACGCAGTATTTT. This encodes CASSLAGAPDTQYF.

The sample holds many counts of this clonotype. V is TRBV6-5 and J is TRBJ2-1, with D perhaps matching TRBD1 (6 bases). Germline lookup yields CDR1 MNHEY and CDR2 SVGAGI. Trimming pared 4 bases from V and 8 bases from J, leaving 18 bases between. The CDR3 is 15 amino acids. The CDR3 DNA follows: TGTGCCAGCAGTTCCGGGACACCCTTGGGAGATGAGCAGTTCTTC. The encoded protein is CASSSGTPLGDEQFF.

This clonotype was counted at least ten times. The CDR3 loop reads CSARELALGDNEQFF. The CDR3 coding sequence is TGCAGTGCTAGAGAACTAGCCTTGGGGGACAATGAGCAGTTCTTC. V and J are TRBV20-1 and TRBJ2-1, with a weak D call TRBD2 (6 bases). V lost 0 bases, J lost 5 bases, and 14 bases lay in between. CDR1 and CDR2 (germline): DFQATT, SNEGSKA (reference sequence). The CDR3 totals 15 residues.

This sequence joins TRBV19 and TRBJ1-1; D ambiguous. This CDR3 has 13 amino acids. Per germline, CDR1 LNHDA and CDR2 SQIVND (reference sequence). V was trimmed by 4 bases and J by 1 base, leaving 7 bases between them. The CDR3 here is CASSRWENTEAFF. The CDR3 bases are TGTGCCAGTAGTAGATGGGAGAACACTGAAGCTTTCTTT.